This entry lists 6 T cell receptor beta chains sequenced from one sample in a study of cytotoxic CD8 clonotypes in ibrutinib-treated CLL (dated by TCRdb to 2020 to 2022). The method behind the library was the immunoSEQ multiplex PCR assay. The table comes from immuneACCESS by way of TCRdb, which keeps in-frame sequences with V and J called. Part of the clones is missing from these tables; in studies checked, under half for an unresolved V gene and the rest for unknown reasons. The sample has about 330,000 clones on record, roughly two thirds of them singletons. The ten largest make up about 5.9% of the sample. Material: PBMCs, obtained after 36 months of ibrutinib treatment. The receptors come from a human donor with chronic lymphocytic leukemia.

A word on this clone: Other DNA sequences from this sample encode an identical CDR3 as well. This sequence joins TRBV9 and TRBJ2-1, with D unresolved. The ends were cut back, 0 bases at V and 10 bases at J, with 5 bases in the middle. Per germline, CDR1 SGDLS and CDR2 YYNGEE. The CDR3 length is 11 residues. The CDR3 DNA reads TGTGCCAGCAGCGTAGGCGGAGAGCAGTTCTTC. It codes for CASSVGGEQFF.

This clone was observed a few times. The chain employs TRBV7-2 and TRBJ2-1; 8 bases map to TRBD1. V lost 5 bases to trimming and J lost 6 bases; unmatched junction nucleotides: 6. The germline V gene has CDR1 SGHTA and CDR2 FQGNSA. The CDR3 length is 14 residues. The CDR3 nucleotides read TGTGCCAGCAGCCAGGACAGGGAAACCAATGAGCAGTTCTTC. Translated, it gives CASSQDRETNEQFF.

This clone was seen a few times. The chain has TRBV9 and TRBJ1-2; no clear D. This CDR3 comprises 12 residues. CDR1 SGDLS and CDR2 YYNGEE come from the germline V gene. V shed 1 base and J shed 8 bases, with 9 bases lying between them. CDR3: CASSVSPQGYTF. CDR3 in DNA: TGTGCCAGCAGCGTATCCCCACAGGGCTACACCTTC.

The genes are TRBV5-1 and TRBJ2-6, with TRBD2 matching over 13 bases. Germline V lookup: CDR1 SGHRS, CDR2 YFSETQ. The CDR3 has 20 residues. Trimming removed 0 bases from V and 0 bases from J; junction bases left unmatched: 6. The chain's CDR3 is CASSLGLAGGILSGANVLTF. The DNA of the CDR3 is TGCGCCAGCAGCTTGGGACTAGCGGGGGGAATTCTCTCTGGGGCCAACGTCCTGACTTTC.

The rearrangement uses TRBV27 and TRBJ2-7; D is perhaps TRBD1 (6 bases). CDR1 MNHEY and CDR2 SMNVEV come from the germline V gene (reference sequence). V lost 4 bases and J 6 bases, leaving 19 bases between the germline ends. This CDR3 is built from 15 residues. Here the CDR3 reads CASSSPGTFAIEQYF. The CDR3 DNA reads as TGTGCCAGCAGTTCTCCCGGGACATTTGCAATCGAGCAGTACTTC.

The rearrangement joins TRBV7-2 to TRBJ2-7, with 11 bases that match TRBD2. The CDR3 extends over 16 amino acids. Per the germline V gene, CDR1 is SGHTA and CDR2 is FQGNSA. Trimming removed 3 bases from V and 4 bases from J; junction bases left unmatched: 8. The CDR3 DNA reads TGTGCCAGCAGCTTGTCCTTCGCTAGCGGGAGGTACGAGCAGTACTTC. It translates to CASSLSFASGRYEQYF.